This T cell receptor beta chain was sequenced in a study of T cell responses to AZD1222 COVID-19 vaccine. The CDR3 has 15 residues. Germline CDR1 reads MDHEN; CDR2 reads SYDVKM. Trimming pared 3 bases from V and 1 base from J, leaving 11 bases between. On this clone: The antigen is undetermined.

Assay: immunoSEQ multiplex PCR; the TCRdb copy retains only in-frame clones and omits some. The sample includes over 100,000 clones, around 90% of them seen just once. Findings and caveats of the study: Spike was spanned by vaccine-associated CD4 TCRs, which were dominant at 160-218 and 743-854.

The TCR was taken from an adult in good health. This chain links TRBV28 with TRBJ2-3; a weak D match, TRBD2 (6 bases). The starting material was peripheral blood, obtained on day 0 of MenACWY control vaccination. CDR3 in amino acids: CASSFGGAGTDTQYF. In DNA form, the CDR3 reads TGTGCCAGCAGTTTCGGGGGAGCCGGCACAGATACGCAGTATTTT.